Listed here are 5 T cell receptor beta chains from one sample, sequenced in a study of blood T cell repertoires in COVID-19. This table comes from immunoSEQ multiplex PCR, and its TCRdb copy is limited to in-frame clones, with some not included. This sample has some 40,000 clones; approximately 90% occur once, and the top ten carry 20%. Sequencing used peripheral blood. The origin of the receptors is a man aged 55 to 70 with acute or convalescent COVID-19.

Only one count was recorded for this clone. The chain uses TRBV11-3 and TRBJ1-6; D possibly corresponds to TRBD1 (5 bases). Deletions cut 3 bases from V and 7 bases from J, with 10 bases between. The CDR3 sequence is 14 residues long. Germline V CDR1 and CDR2: SGHNT, YENEEA. DNA for the CDR3: TGTGCCAGCAGCTTCGGGGGTCTCAATTCACCCCTCCACTTT. The encoded protein is CASSFGGLNSPLHF.

This chain connects TRBV9 to TRBJ1-1; D not resolved. The CDR3 covers 14 residues. The germline V gene has CDR1 SGDLS and CDR2 YYNGEE. V gave up 0 bases and J gave up 4 bases, with 10 bases separating them. CDR3 amino acids: CASSVDLGSTEAFF. The CDR3 nucleotides read TGTGCCAGCAGCGTAGATCTAGGGAGCACTGAAGCTTTCTTT.

V usage is TRBV7-8 and J usage is TRBJ2-2; a weak D match, TRBD1 (6 bases). Germline lookup yields CDR1 SGHVS and CDR2 FQNEAQ. V lost 6 bases and J lost 4, with 15 bases in between. The CDR3 loop spans 15 amino acids. CDR3 nucleotide sequence: TGTGCCAGCAGAGCCGACAGGCCACTCACCGGGGAGCTGTTTTTT. It is translated as CASRADRPLTGELFF. The full variable domain, with the rest looked up from reference TRBV7-8 and TRBJ2-2, is GAGVSQSPRYKVAKRGQDVALRCDPISGHVSLFWYQQALGQGPEFLTYFQNEAQLDKSGLPSDRFFAERPEGSVSTLKIQRTQQEDSAVYLCASRADRPLTGELFFGEGSRLTVL.

V gene TRBV18 combines with J gene TRBJ1-1; TRBD1 is a possible D gene (5 bases). CDR3 length equals 13 residues. V dropped 0 bases and J dropped 5 bases, with 7 bases sitting between them. Germline V lookup: CDR1 KGHSH, CDR2 LQKENI. CDR3 nucleotides: TGTGCCAGCTCACCACCGTCAGGGACTGAAGCTTTCTTT. This encodes CASSPPSGTEAFF. Drawing the rest from reference TRBV18 and TRBJ1-1, the complete variable domain is NAGVMQNPRHLVRRRGQEARLRCSPMKGHSHVYWYRQLPEEGLKFMVYLQKENIIDESGMPKERFSAEFPKEGPSILRIQQVVRGDSAAYFCASSPPSGTEAFFGQGTRLTVV.

V and J are TRBV18 and TRBJ1-1; perhaps TRBD1 as D (5 bases). Germline V gene sequence: CDR1 KGHSH, CDR2 LQKENI. The CDR3 contains 17 residues. The germline V and J ends were trimmed by 2 bases and 6 bases, with 22 bases remaining between them. CDR3 in amino acids: CASSPGAGVQRVAEAFF. In nucleotides, the CDR3 is TGTGCCAGCTCACCAGGGGCGGGGGTTCAACGGGTCGCTGAAGCTTTCTTT. Combining the CDR3 with reference TRBV18 and TRBJ1-1 gives the whole variable domain NAGVMQNPRHLVRRRGQEARLRCSPMKGHSHVYWYRQLPEEGLKFMVYLQKENIIDESGMPKERFSAEFPKEGPSILRIQQVVRGDSAAYFCASSPGAGVQRVAEAFFGQGTRLTVV.